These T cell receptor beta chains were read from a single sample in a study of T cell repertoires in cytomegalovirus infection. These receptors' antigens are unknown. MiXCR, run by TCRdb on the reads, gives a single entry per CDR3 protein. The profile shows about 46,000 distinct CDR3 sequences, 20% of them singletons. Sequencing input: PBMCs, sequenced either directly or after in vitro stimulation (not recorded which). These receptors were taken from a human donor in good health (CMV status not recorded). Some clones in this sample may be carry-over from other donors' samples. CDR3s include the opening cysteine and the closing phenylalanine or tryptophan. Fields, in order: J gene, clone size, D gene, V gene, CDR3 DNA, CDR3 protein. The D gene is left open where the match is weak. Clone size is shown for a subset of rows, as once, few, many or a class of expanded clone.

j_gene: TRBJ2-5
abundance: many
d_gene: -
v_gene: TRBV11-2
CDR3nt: TGTGCCAGCAGCTGGGTCGAGACCCAGTACTTC
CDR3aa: CASSWVETQYF

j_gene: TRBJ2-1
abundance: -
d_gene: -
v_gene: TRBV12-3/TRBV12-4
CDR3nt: TGTGCCAGCAGTTTGACTAGCAGGGGGCCTAATGAGCAGTTCTTC
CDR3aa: CASSLTSRGPNEQFF

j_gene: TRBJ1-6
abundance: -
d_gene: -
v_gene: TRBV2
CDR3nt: TGTGCCAGCAGTGAATTGGAGTATTCACCCCTCCACTTT
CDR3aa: CASSELEYSPLHF

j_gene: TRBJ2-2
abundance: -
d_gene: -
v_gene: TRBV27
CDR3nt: TGTGCCAGCAGTGCCCCCGGGAGAAACACCGGGGAGCTGTTTTTT
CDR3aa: CASSAPGRNTGELFF

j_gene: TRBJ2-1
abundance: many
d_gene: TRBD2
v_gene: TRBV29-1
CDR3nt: TGCAGCGTTTTGGTCCCGAGACTAGCGGACACCAATGAGCAGTTCTTC
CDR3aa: CSVLVPRLADTNEQFF

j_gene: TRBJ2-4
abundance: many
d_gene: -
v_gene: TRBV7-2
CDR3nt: TGTGCCAGCAGCCCCGGCAGGGGAACAAACATTCAGTACTTC
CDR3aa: CASSPGRGTNIQYF

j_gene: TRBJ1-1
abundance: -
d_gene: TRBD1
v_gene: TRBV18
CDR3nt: TGTGCCAGCTCACCAAGGACAGGGTCCACTGAAGCTTTCTTT
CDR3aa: CASSPRTGSTEAFF

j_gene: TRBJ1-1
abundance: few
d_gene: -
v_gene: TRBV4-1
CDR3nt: TGCGCCAGCAGCCACCGGAGAGGGGACACTGAAGCTTTCTTT
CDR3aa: CASSHRRGDTEAFF

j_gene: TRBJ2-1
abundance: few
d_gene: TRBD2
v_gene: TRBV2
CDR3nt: TGTGCCAGCAGTTCCCAGACTAGCGCAGCTTACAATGAGCAGTTCTTC
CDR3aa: CASSSQTSAAYNEQFF

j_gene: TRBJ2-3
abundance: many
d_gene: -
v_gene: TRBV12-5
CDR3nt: TGTGCTAGTGGTTTGGTAGGCAGCGTTGCGCAGTATTTT
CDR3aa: CASGLVGSVAQYF

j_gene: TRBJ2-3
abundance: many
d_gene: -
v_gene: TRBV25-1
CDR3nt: TGTGCCAGCAGTGGACTAGTTGGAGATACGCAGTATTTT
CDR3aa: CASSGLVGDTQYF